One and the same sample provided the 24 T cell receptor beta chains below, sequenced in a study of blood T cell repertoires in COVID-19. Measured with immunoSEQ multiplex PCR; TCRdb has only the in-frame clones, and not every one. The sample lists 200,000 to 250,000 clones, approximately 89% occurring once. Sequencing was done on a sample of PBMCs or T cells enriched from blood (not recorded which). These TCRs come from a woman under 40 who had been exposed to COVID-19.

The rearrangement uses TRBV27 and TRBJ2-7; D perhaps matches TRBD1 (7 bases). This CDR3 region has 13 residues. Germline values: CDR1 MNHEY, CDR2 SMNVEV (reference sequence). The V end was cut by 6 bases, the J end by 3 bases, with 12 bases between. The CDR3 protein is CASSQGGRYEQYF. The CDR3 DNA is TGTGCCAGCAGCCAGGGGGGACGCTACGAGCAGTACTTC.

V gene TRBV19 combines with J gene TRBJ1-2, with D possibly TRBD1 on 6 matching bases. V shed 1 base and J shed 7 bases, with 13 bases lying between them. This CDR3 has 14 amino acids. The germline V gene has CDR1 LNHDA and CDR2 SQIVND (reference sequence). CDR3 sequence reads: CASSIVRGIRGYTF. The CDR3 coding sequence is TGTGCCAGTAGTATAGTGAGGGGGATACGTGGCTACACCTTC.

The J gene is TRBJ1-2, the V gene TRBV12-3 or TRBV12-4; D not certain. V was trimmed by 5 bases and J by 6 bases, leaving 13 bases between them. This CDR3 spans 13 amino acids. In nucleotides, the CDR3 is TGTGCCAGCAGTCAGCTCAGGTGGGATGGCTACACCTTC. Encoded protein: CASSQLRWDGYTF.

The rearrangement uses TRBV19 and TRBJ1-1; D is unclear. Trimming cost V 10 bases and J 5 bases, with 26 bases left between them. The V gene's germline CDR1 is LNHDA and CDR2 SQIVND (reference sequence). There are 16 residues in the CDR3. CDR3 in amino acids: CAITTGRHSVVTEAFF. The CDR3 DNA reads as TGTGCCATCACAACCGGACGCCATAGCGTTGTAACTGAAGCTTTCTTT. Complete variable domain (other parts from reference TRBV19 and TRBJ1-1): DGGITQSPKYLFRKEGQNVTLSCEQNLNHDAMYWYRQDPGQGLRLIYYSQIVNDFQKGDIAEGYSVSREKKESFPLTVTSAQKNPTAFYLCAITTGRHSVVTEAFFGQGTRLTVV.

J is TRBJ1-5 and V is TRBV12-3 or TRBV12-4; D remains unclear. Trimming took 7 bases from V and 0 from J, leaving 7 bases between them. The CDR3 is 13 amino acids. The CDR3 region has the DNA TGTGCCAGCATCCTTAATAGCAATCAGCCCCAGCATTTT. It codes for CASILNSNQPQHF.

The V and J genes are TRBV5-1 and TRBJ1-2; 9 nucleotides align to TRBD1. CDR3 size: 14 residues. Per the germline V gene, CDR1 is SGHRS and CDR2 is YFSETQ. Losses at the gene ends were 3 bases for V and 3 bases for J; bases not matched to a gene: 3. CDR3 protein: CASSYRDRDYGYTF. As DNA, the CDR3 is TGCGCCAGCAGCTACCGGGACAGGGACTATGGCTACACCTTC.

The V and J genes are TRBV2 and TRBJ2-7, with 8 bases that match TRBD1. The CDR3 is 15 amino acids. The germline V gene encodes CDR1 SNHLY and CDR2 FYNNEI. The V and J ends lost 2 bases and 0 bases, in that order; junction bases with no gene match: 3. The CDR3 region is CASSELDRVSYEQYF. The CDR3 DNA reads as TGTGCCAGCAGTGAACTGGACAGGGTCTCCTACGAGCAGTACTTC. Complete variable domain (other parts from reference TRBV2 and TRBJ2-7): EPEVTQTPSHQVTQMGQEVILRCVPISNHLYFYWYRQILGQKVEFLVSFYNNEISEKSEIFDDQFSVERPDGSNFTLKIRSTKLEDSAMYFCASSELDRVSYEQYFGPGTRLTVT.

The V gene is TRBV2, the J gene TRBJ1-2; TRBD1 matches 7 bases. This CDR3 is built from 14 residues. Germline V CDR1 and CDR2: SNHLY, FYNNEI. Trimming removed 6 bases from V and 0 bases from J; junction bases left unmatched: 4. The CDR3 DNA reads as TGTGCCAGCAGGGGACAGAGCCCTAACTATGGCTACACCTTC. Its translation: CASRGQSPNYGYTF.

This clone has a handful of counts. The chain uses TRBV24-1 and TRBJ2-7, with D tentatively TRBD1 (6 bases). V lost 4 bases and J lost 7, with 13 bases in between. The CDR3 is 13 residues long. Germline V gene lookup returns CDR1 KGHDR and CDR2 SFDVKD. CDR3 sequence reads: CATSERQGNEQYF. The CDR3 DNA sequence: TGTGCCACCAGTGAGCGTCAGGGGAATGAGCAGTACTTC.

The chain joins TRBV6-5 to TRBJ2-7, with TRBD2 matching 11 bases. V was pared by 0 bases and J by 6 bases, with 7 bases of the junction left unmatched. CDR3 length: 16 amino acids. The germline V gene has CDR1 MNHEY and CDR2 SVGAGI. CDR3 nucleotide sequence: TGTGCCAGCAGTTACTCCCTTAGCGGGAGGGCCGCCGAGCAGTACTTC. As protein: CASSYSLSGRAAEQYF.

This clone appeared a few times. This rearrangement joins TRBV27 to TRBJ2-2; 9 nucleotides agree with TRBD2. The length of the CDR3 is 16 residues. Germline assignment: CDR1 MNHEY and CDR2 SMNVEV (reference sequence). V dropped 7 bases and J dropped 6; count of bases not matched to a gene: 12. CDR3 loop: CASTRIAGAPAGELFF. CDR3 DNA sequence: TGTGCCAGCACGAGAATAGCGGGAGCTCCTGCCGGGGAGCTGTTTTTT.

The chain recombines TRBV24-1 with TRBJ1-5, with D uncertain. Germline CDR1 KGHDR, CDR2 SFDVKD. V was cut by 4 bases and J by 1 base, with 10 bases left in between. The CDR3 sequence is 15 residues long. The CDR3 loop reads CATSDSGSSNQPQHF. The DNA of the CDR3 is TGTGCCACCAGTGACTCCGGGTCCAGCAATCAGCCCCAGCATTTT.

A word on this clone: Germline and junction disagree at one end, which may indicate a read error. V is TRBV10-3 and J is TRBJ2-7; no definite D call. In germline, CDR1 is ENHRY, CDR2 SYGVKD. The CDR3 has 14 residues. This CDR3 reads CAIRFGLAGDRLSF. In DNA form, the CDR3 reads TGTGCCATCAGGTTTGGGTTGGCAGGCGACCGGCTTAGCTTC.

This chain links TRBV28 with TRBJ1-1; D ambiguous. CDR1 is MDHEN, CDR2 SYDVKM, per germline. This CDR3 contains 14 residues. V was clipped by 8 bases and J by 0 bases, with 13 bases between them. CDR3 DNA sequence: TGTGCCAGCTCTTCCGGGAGATTGAACACTGAAGCTTTCTTT. As protein: CASSSGRLNTEAFF.

The J gene is TRBJ1-2, the V gene TRBV2; maybe TRBD1 (5 bases). The CDR3 spans 14 residues. Looked up from germline, CDR1 is SNHLY and CDR2 is FYNNEI. Trimming took off 2 bases at V and 4 bases at J, with 11 bases between the two ends. CDR3 region: CASSETGIGYGYTF. DNA of the CDR3: TGTGCCAGCAGTGAAACAGGTATAGGCTATGGCTACACCTTC.

This CDR3 reads CASSPSSGTGNGYTF. CDR3 nucleotide sequence: TGCGCCAGCAGCCCCTCCTCCGGGACAGGGAATGGCTACACCTTC. The J gene is TRBJ1-2, the V gene TRBV4-1, with TRBD1 identical over 9 bases. Trimming removed 4 bases from V and 6 bases from J; junction bases left unmatched: 9. CDR3 length: 15 residues. CDR1 is MGHRA, CDR2 YSYEKL, per germline.

This chain links TRBV2 with TRBJ1-2, with unresolved D. The CDR3 runs 14 residues. Germline CDR1 SNHLY, CDR2 FYNNEI. Trimming cost V 7 bases and J 5 bases, with 17 bases left between them. The CDR3 reads CASILGTIGYGYTF. CDR3 coding DNA: TGTGCCAGCATCTTAGGCACCATCGGGTATGGCTACACCTTC.

The table lists this clone with a count of one. V gene TRBV11-2 combines with J gene TRBJ2-5; no clear D. V was shortened by 5 bases and J by 5 bases, with 6 bases between the two germline ends. Germline CDR1 reads SGHAT; CDR2 reads FQNNGV. The CDR3 is made up of 11 amino acids. CDR3 nucleotides: TGTGCCAGCAGCCTCCGGGAGACCCAGTACTTC. It yields the protein CASSLRETQYF. Together with reference TRBV11-2 and TRBJ2-5, the CDR3 gives the full variable domain: EAGVAQSPRYKIIEKRQSVAFWCNPISGHATLYWYQQILGQGPKLLIQFQNNGVVDDSQLPKDRFSAERLKGVDSTLKIQPAKLEDSAVYLCASSLRETQYFGPGTRLLVL.

V gene TRBV3-1 (or the pseudogene TRBV3-2) combines with J gene TRBJ2-7, with 8 bases identical to TRBD1. The CDR3 sequence is 14 residues long. Germline CDR1 LGHDT, CDR2 YNNKEL (reference sequence). Trimming at V came to 5 bases and at J to 6 bases, leaving 9 bases not matched to a gene. The CDR3 loop reads CASSVGQALGEQYF. For the CDR3, the DNA is TGTGCCAGCAGCGTGGGACAGGCCCTCGGCGAGCAGTACTTC.

This chain links TRBV11-2 with TRBJ2-1; the match to TRBD1 covers 10 bases. CDR1 and CDR2 (germline): SGHAT, FQNNGV. Trimming removed 10 bases from V and 3 bases from J; junction bases left unmatched: 6. The CDR3 consists of 14 residues. CDR3: CATGQGEFYNEQFF. The CDR3 DNA reads TGTGCCACAGGACAGGGGGAGTTCTACAATGAGCAGTTCTTC.

The rearrangement joins TRBV7-9 to TRBJ2-3; 10 bases agree with TRBD2. CDR1 and CDR2 from the germline V gene are SEHNR and FQNEAQ (reference sequence). The CDR3 is 19 residues long. Trimming removed 1 base from V and 2 bases from J; junction bases left unmatched: 12. Here the CDR3 DNA reads TGTGCCAGCAGCTTAGGGATGAGGGCGGGACTAGCGTTCACAGATACGCAGTATTTT. Translated, it gives CASSLGMRAGLAFTDTQYF.

This clone has only one observation. The V call is TRBV5-4, the J call TRBJ1-4, with 8 bases aligning to TRBD1. The CDR3 totals 14 residues. CDR1 and CDR2 (germline): SGHNT, YYREEE (reference sequence). The junction had 8 bases not matched to a gene; V was cut back by 5 bases and J by 8 bases. CDR3 protein: CASSSGQGREKLFF. The CDR3 DNA sequence: TGTGCCAGCAGTTCTGGACAGGGTCGCGAAAAACTGTTTTTT.

The V gene is TRBV19, the J gene TRBJ1-1; the match to TRBD1 covers 7 bases. V gave up 4 bases and J gave up 4 bases; unmatched junction bases: 6. The CDR3 contains 14 residues. Per germline, CDR1 LNHDA and CDR2 SQIVND (reference sequence). The CDR3 bases are TGTGCCAGTAGTAACCAGGGGGAAGGCACTGAAGCTTTCTTT. Amino acid sequence: CASSNQGEGTEAFF.

The chain joins TRBV6-2 or TRBV6-3 to TRBJ2-7; no firm D call. Germline V gene data show CDR1 as MNHEY and CDR2 as SVGEGT. The length of the CDR3 is 12 residues. V dropped 1 base and J dropped 4 bases, with 5 bases sitting between them. The CDR3 nucleotides are TGTGCCAGCAGTTACTACCGGTACGAGCAGTACTTC. Protein: CASSYYRYEQYF.